The 28 T cell receptor beta chains below were found in one sample sequenced in a study of blood T cells in healthy people across ages. PCR was performed a second time for about 7 to 12 cycles using a sample-barcoded 5' primer and a J-beta primer mix. TCRdb independently ran MiXCR on the 5' RACE reads; one entry per CDR3 protein. The sample shows around 970,000 distinct CDR3 sequences, roughly 51% of them seen only once. Sequenced input: blood. Source of these receptors: a woman aged 55-70 years in good health.

The J gene is TRBJ1-5, the V gene TRBV28; the D gene is possibly TRBD1 (6 bases). Germline-derived CDR1 and CDR2 are MDHEN and SYDVKM. The CDR3 extends over 17 amino acids. V was shortened by 4 bases and J by 1 base, with 17 bases between the two germline ends. In DNA, the CDR3 is TGTGCCAGCAGTTCGCCGCCGGGACACGCGAGCAATCAGCCCCAGCATTTT. Translating gives CASSSPPGHASNQPQHF. Looking up the rest from reference TRBV28 and TRBJ1-5 gives the full variable domain: DVKVTQSSRYLVKRTGEKVFLECVQDMDHENMFWYRQDPGLGLRLIYFSYDVKMKEKGDIPEGYSVSREKKERFSLILESASTNQTSMYLCASSSPPGHASNQPQHFGDGTRLSIL.

The chain recombines TRBV5-1 with TRBJ2-1, with 7 nucleotides matching TRBD2. CDR1 is SGHRS, CDR2 YFSETQ, per germline. The CDR3 is 16 residues long. J gave up 1 base and V 0 bases, and 4 bases lay outside the gene matches. DNA for the CDR3: TGCGCCAGCAGCTTGGAGGCAGCGGGGTCCTACAATGAGCAGTTCTTC. Translating it yields CASSLEAAGSYNEQFF.

The CDR3, as DNA: TGCAGCAACAGGCGGGACATGGGAGATACGCAGTATTTT. It codes for CSNRRDMGDTQYF. This chain uses TRBV29-1 with TRBJ2-3; either TRBD1 or TRBD2 may fit D (6 bases each). The CDR3 has 13 amino acids. With 8 bases removed from V and 5 bases from J, the gap between germline ends came to 17 bases. Germline lookup yields CDR1 SQVTM and CDR2 ANQGSEA.

This sequence joins TRBV29-1 and TRBJ1-1; no definite D call. The germline V gene has CDR1 SQVTM and CDR2 ANQGSEA. This CDR3 region has 12 residues. V lost 4 bases and J 3 bases, leaving 9 bases between the germline ends. The CDR3 sequence is CSVVLYYTEAFF. The CDR3 nucleotides read TGCAGCGTTGTTCTGTACTACACTGAAGCTTTCTTT.

The CDR3 DNA follows: TGTGCCAGCAGCCCAGGCCGGACTAGCGGAAGTCTAGAGTACTTC. It translates to CASSPGRTSGSLEYF. The chain recombines TRBV3-1 with TRBJ2-7; 10 positions agree with TRBD2. V lost 4 bases, J lost 11 bases, and 14 bases stayed unmatched. Germline-derived CDR1 and CDR2 are LGHDT and YNNKEL (reference sequence). The length of the CDR3 is 15 residues.

V usage is TRBV20-1 and J usage is TRBJ2-7; weak D call: TRBD2 (5 bases). This CDR3 is 14 amino acids long. The V end lost 2 bases, the J end lost 2 bases, and 13 bases lay between the germline ends. Germline V CDR1 and CDR2: DFQATT, SNEGSKA (reference sequence). The CDR3 reads CSARQVTKTYEQYF. CDR3 bases: TGCAGTGCTAGACAGGTGACTAAAACCTACGAGCAGTACTTC.

Only a few counts were recorded for this clonotype. V gene TRBV3-1 combines with J gene TRBJ2-3, with 9 bases aligning to TRBD2. J lost 4 bases, V lost 7 bases, and 12 bases had no gene match. The CDR3 has 16 amino acids. Germline V lookup: CDR1 LGHDT, CDR2 YNNKEL (reference sequence). The CDR3 reads CASKPGGLASSDTQYF. The CDR3 nucleotides read TGTGCCAGCAAACCAGGGGGACTAGCCTCTTCAGATACGCAGTATTTT.

There are a few counts of this clonotype. The chain has TRBV20-1 and TRBJ2-5, with a tentative D call TRBD2 (6 bases). The DNA matches TRBJ2-7 better at its end, which makes the J call doubtful. Germline V gene sequence: CDR1 DFQATT, CDR2 SNEGSKA (reference sequence). CDR3 length: 13 residues. CDR3 sequence: CSARTSFSYEQYF. In DNA, the CDR3 is TGCAGTGCTAGGACTAGTTTCTCCTACGAGCAGTACTTC.

This sequence joins TRBV20-1 and TRBJ2-3; D is tentatively TRBD1 or TRBD2 (6 bases each). The V gene's germline CDR1 is DFQATT and CDR2 SNEGSKA (reference sequence). The CDR3 has 15 residues. V lost 3 bases, J lost 1 base, and 14 bases lay in between. CDR3 in amino acids: CSARAPGARTDTQYF. Here the CDR3 DNA reads TGCAGTGCTAGGGCTCCGGGGGCGCGCACAGATACGCAGTATTTT.

The rearrangement links TRBV20-1 to TRBJ2-1, with TRBD2 identical over 12 bases. V trimming: 6 bases; J trimming: 7 bases; junction bases outside the gene matches: 10. CDR3 length equals 15 residues. Germline V lookup: CDR1 DFQATT, CDR2 SNEGSKA (reference sequence). The CDR3 DNA is TGCAGTGCCTCGGTGGCGACTAGCGGGAGTAATGAGCAGTTCTTC. Its translation is CSASVATSGSNEQFF.

This chain links TRBV2 with TRBJ2-3; possibly TRBD2 for D (6 bases). The ends were cut back, 6 bases at V and 2 bases at J, with 12 bases in the middle. CDR1 SNHLY and CDR2 FYNNEI come from the germline V gene. This CDR3 is 14 amino acids long. Here the CDR3 reads CASRVRGTTDTQYF. CDR3 nucleotide sequence: TGTGCCAGCAGGGTTCGGGGGACCACAGATACGCAGTATTTT.

The rearrangement uses TRBV12-3 or TRBV12-4 and TRBJ2-4; D gene unclear. V was pared by 6 bases and J by 13 bases, with 22 bases between. This CDR3 spans 14 amino acids. CDR3 sequence reads: CASSSLLRRKEQYF. In DNA form, the CDR3 reads TGTGCCAGCAGCTCCCTCCTAAGGCGAAAAGAGCAGTACTTC.

The chain links TRBV27 to TRBJ2-1; 7 positions match TRBD2. The germline V gene encodes CDR1 MNHEY and CDR2 SMNVEV (reference sequence). This CDR3 has 15 amino acids. V lost 2 bases to trimming and J lost 8 bases; unmatched junction nucleotides: 9. Here the CDR3 reads CASSLVASGSDEQFF. In DNA, the CDR3 is TGTGCCAGCAGTTTAGTCGCTAGCGGATCAGATGAGCAGTTCTTC.

The chain recombines TRBV7-3 with TRBJ1-1, with D perhaps matching TRBD1 (6 bases). This CDR3 has 16 amino acids. V dropped 2 bases and J dropped 0 bases, with 13 bases sitting between them. Germline CDR1 is SGHTA and CDR2 is FQGTGA. The CDR3 loop is CASSLVPGQVNTEAFF. For the CDR3, the DNA is TGTGCCAGCAGCTTAGTGCCGGGACAAGTGAACACTGAAGCTTTCTTT.

This rearrangement joins TRBV29-1 to TRBJ2-1, with 7 bases matching TRBD2. Germline values: CDR1 SQVTM, CDR2 ANQGSEA. The CDR3 is 12 residues long. J lost 7 bases, V lost 2 bases, and 2 bases had no gene match. The CDR3 region has the DNA TGCAGCGTTGAACTGGGGGGGAATGAGCAGTTCTTC. It codes for CSVELGGNEQFF.

The chain links TRBV7-2 to TRBJ2-6; unclear D gene. The germline V gene encodes CDR1 SGHTA and CDR2 FQGNSA. Between the trimmed V and J ends, which lost 2 bases and 4 bases, there was a span of 6 bases. This CDR3 is 14 amino acids long. The CDR3 is CASSLHAGANVLTF. CDR3 in DNA: TGTGCCAGCAGCTTACACGCCGGGGCCAACGTCCTGACTTTC.

This chain uses TRBV9 with TRBJ2-5; 7 bases are a match to TRBD1. The junction had 11 bases not matched to a gene; V was cut back by 4 bases and J by 5 bases. The germline V gene encodes CDR1 SGDLS and CDR2 YYNGEE. This CDR3 is built from 15 residues. The DNA of the CDR3 is TGTGCCAGCAGCCCAACCACAGGGGAATACGAGACCCAGTACTTC. As protein: CASSPTTGEYETQYF. Full variable domain (missing parts from reference TRBV9 and TRBJ2-5): DSGVTQTPKHLITATGQRVTLRCSPRSGDLSVYWYQQSLDQGLQFLIQYYNGEERAKGNILERFSAQQFPDLHSELNLSSLELGDSALYFCASSPTTGEYETQYFGPGTRLLVL.

This clonotype was seen a few times. The rearrangement links TRBV13 to TRBJ2-3; 8 nucleotides agree with TRBD1. J gave up 2 bases and V 5 bases, and 9 bases lay outside the gene matches. Germline values: CDR1 PRHDT, CDR2 FYEKMQ (reference sequence). The CDR3 is made up of 16 amino acids. Here the CDR3 reads CASSATGQALTDTQYF. The CDR3 DNA follows: TGTGCCAGCAGCGCAACGGGACAGGCCCTCACAGATACGCAGTATTTT.

This sequence joins TRBV11-2 and TRBJ2-7; D is uncertain. The CDR3 has 15 residues. CDR1 is SGHAT and CDR2 is FQNNGV in the germline V gene. V lost 0 bases to trimming and J lost 2 bases, with 11 bases between them. This chain's CDR3 is CASSLDVYRAYEQYF. In DNA form, the CDR3 reads TGTGCCAGCAGCTTAGATGTATACCGAGCCTACGAGCAGTACTTC.

The J gene is TRBJ2-7, the V gene TRBV3-1; tentative D call: TRBD1 (6 bases). V dropped 6 bases and J dropped 5 bases, with 20 bases sitting between them. Germline-derived CDR1 and CDR2 are LGHDT and YNNKEL (reference sequence). This CDR3 contains 15 residues. The CDR3 DNA sequence: TGTGCCAGCAGAAAAACCGGGACAAGGGTCCACGAGCAGTACTTC. Its protein product is CASRKTGTRVHEQYF.

The J gene is TRBJ2-1, the V gene TRBV6-5; D is ambiguous. The end of the DNA aligns better with TRBJ2-7, so the J call may be wrong. Germline CDR1 is MNHEY and CDR2 is SVGAGI. The CDR3 extends over 13 amino acids. The CDR3 nucleotides are TGTGCCAGCAGAAAATACGGGTTCAATGAGCAGTACTTC. Its protein product is CASRKYGFNEQYF.

V gene TRBV20-1 combines with J gene TRBJ2-1; TRBD2 matches 11 bases. CDR3 length: 15 residues. With V trimmed by 0 bases and J by 4 bases, 2 bases remained unmatched. CDR1 and CDR2 (germline): DFQATT, SNEGSKA (reference sequence). CDR3 nucleotide sequence: TGCAGTGCTAGAGACCGGACTAGCGGGTACAATGAGCAGTTCTTC. Its translation: CSARDRTSGYNEQFF.

The genes are TRBV24-1 and TRBJ2-1; 10 bases are a match to TRBD1. The germline V gene encodes CDR1 KGHDR and CDR2 SFDVKD. The CDR3 is 17 amino acids. The V gene end was trimmed by 6 bases and the J gene end by 7 bases; junction bases not matched to a gene: 14. CDR3 sequence reads: CATSNSGQGRNWNEQFF. CDR3 in DNA: TGTGCCACCAGTAATTCGGGACAGGGGCGAAATTGGAATGAGCAGTTCTTC.

V and J are TRBV7-2 and TRBJ2-5; 8 positions agree with TRBD1. The CDR3 has 16 residues. Germline V gene data show CDR1 as SGHTA and CDR2 as FQGNSA. V gave up 3 bases and J gave up 2 bases; unmatched junction bases: 8. This CDR3 is CASSLSGGGLQETQYF. In DNA form, the CDR3 reads TGTGCCAGCAGCTTGTCAGGGGGCGGACTTCAAGAGACCCAGTACTTC.

V usage is TRBV5-5 and J usage is TRBJ1-2; D not resolved. The germline gives CDR1 SGHKS, CDR2 YYEKEE (reference sequence). CDR3 length: 13 residues. The V and J ends lost 2 bases and 5 bases respectively, with 10 bases between them. The DNA of the CDR3 is TGTGCCAGCAGCTTAGGATCTCATTATGGCTACACCTTC. Translated, it gives CASSLGSHYGYTF.

V gene TRBV2 combines with J gene TRBJ2-7; D not certain. Per the germline V gene, CDR1 is SNHLY and CDR2 is FYNNEI. Trimming took off 1 base at V and 6 bases at J, with 4 bases between the two ends. This CDR3 has 11 residues. The CDR3 spells CASSEDREQYF. CDR3 nucleotides: TGTGCCAGCAGTGAAGATCGCGAGCAGTACTTC.

This clonotype was found a few times. The chain links TRBV30 to TRBJ1-5; D remains ambiguous. The V gene lost 2 bases and the J gene lost 4 bases, with 12 bases spanning the gap. Germline V gene sequence: CDR1 GTSNPN, CDR2 SVGIG (reference sequence). This CDR3 region has 14 residues. The CDR3 DNA follows: TGTGCCTGGAGTCAGGCCCAGGATAATCAGCCCCAGCATTTT. Translation gives CAWSQAQDNQPQHF.

This chain joins TRBV6-1 and TRBJ1-5, with D unclear. Trimming cost V 7 bases and J 5 bases, with 9 bases left between them. CDR3 length: 12 amino acids. Looked up from germline, CDR1 is MNHNS and CDR2 is SASEGT. The DNA for the CDR3 is TGTGCCAGCACCGAGTTTTATCAGCCCCAGCATTTT. Translation: CASTEFYQPQHF.